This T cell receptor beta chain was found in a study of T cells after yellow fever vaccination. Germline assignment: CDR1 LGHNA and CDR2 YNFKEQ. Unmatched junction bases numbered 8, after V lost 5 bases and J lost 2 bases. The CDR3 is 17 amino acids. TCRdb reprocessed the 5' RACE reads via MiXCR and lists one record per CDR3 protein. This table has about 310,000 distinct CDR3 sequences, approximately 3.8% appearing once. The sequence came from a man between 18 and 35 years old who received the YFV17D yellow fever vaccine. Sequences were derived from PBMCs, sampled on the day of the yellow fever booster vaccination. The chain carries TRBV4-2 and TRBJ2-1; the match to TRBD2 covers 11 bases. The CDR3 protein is CASSDSGLAGPYNEQFF. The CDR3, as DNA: TGTGCCAGCAGCGACTCTGGACTAGCGGGCCCCTACAATGAGCAGTTCTTC.